These T cell receptor beta chains were read from a single sample in a study of T-cell memory formation after mild COVID-19. Each CDR3 protein is one row after TCRdb ran MiXCR on the 5' RACE reads. The sample lists around 220,000 distinct CDR3 sequences; about 16% were seen once. Input material: PBMCs or a T cell subset sorted from them (not recorded which). Every receptor here comes from a man between 18 and 35 years old who had mild COVID-19 (a few samples of this study predate the infection). Cell type and time point are not known. CDR3s include the opening cysteine and the closing phenylalanine or tryptophan. A D gene is named only where the DNA matches it firmly. Clone size appears in some rows only: once, few, many, or a class for an expanded clone.

CDR3 length	D gene	J gene	clone size	V gene	CDR3 DNA	CDR3 protein
11	-	TRBJ2-1	-	TRBV24-1	TGTGCCACCAGTGATTTGGGGTGGCAGTTCTTC	CATSDLGWQFF
14	TRBD1	TRBJ1-2	few	TRBV3-1	TGTGCCAGCAGCTCTTGGACAGGGGAGGATGGCTACACCTTC	CASSSWTGEDGYTF
12	-	TRBJ2-7	many	TRBV5-1	TGCGCCAGCAGCGCCAACAGGGACGGGCAGTACTTC	CASSANRDGQYF
14	-	TRBJ1-1	-	TRBV7-3	TGTGCCAGCAGCTTAACTCCGACAGATCAGGCAGCTTTCTTT	CASSLTPTDQAAFF
13	-	TRBJ1-6	few	TRBV14	TGTGCCAGCAGCCTAGTAGGGCGGTCACCCCTCCACTTT	CASSLVGRSPLHF
16	-	TRBJ1-6	-	TRBV7-2	TGTGCCAGCAGCCCTCGGACAACCGGTTTAAATTCACCCCTCCACTTT	CASSPRTTGLNSPLHF
14	-	TRBJ1-5	many	TRBV5-1	TGCGCCAGCAGCCACGACTACGGCAATCAGCCCCAGCATTTT	CASSHDYGNQPQHF
14	-	TRBJ2-5	few	TRBV20-1	TGCAGTGCTAGAGCCACAGGTGGACAAGAGACCCAGTACTTC	CSARATGGQETQYF
16	TRBD2	TRBJ2-2	few	TRBV7-2	TGTGCCAGCGTCCTTGGGCTAGCGGGGAACACCGGGGAGCTGTTTTTT	CASVLGLAGNTGELFF
15	-	TRBJ1-2	few	TRBV4-1	TGCGCCAGCAGCCAAGATGGGGGTCGGGGCTATGGCTACACCTTC	CASSQDGGRGYGYTF
13	-	TRBJ2-5	-	TRBV6-2/TRBV6-3	TGTGCCAGCAGTTTACGCCCCGCGGAGACCCAGTACTTC	CASSLRPAETQYF
15	-	TRBJ2-5	few	TRBV7-6	TGTGCCAGCAGCTTAGGTTCCGGGGGCGTCGGGACCCAGTACTTC	CASSLGSGGVGTQYF
13	-	TRBJ2-3	few	TRBV5-1	TGCGCCAGCAGCTCCCGGGCCACAGATACGCAGTATTTT	CASSSRATDTQYF
13	-	TRBJ2-3	many	TRBV6-1	TGTGCCAGCAGGTGGGGCGCTGGGGATACGCAGTATTTT	CASRWGAGDTQYF
18	-	TRBJ2-6	few	TRBV30	TGTGCCTGGAGACGGGCGGACGGAAGGTTCTCTGGGGCCAACGTCCTGACTTTC	CAWRRADGRFSGANVLTF
14	-	TRBJ1-5	few	TRBV28	TGTGCCAGCAGTTTGGTGGCCAGGGTTCAGCCCCAGCATTTT	CASSLVARVQPQHF
15	TRBD2	TRBJ2-4	many	TRBV5-1	TGCGCCAGCAGCACTACGGGGGAGGGGCTGAACATTCAGTACTTC	CASSTTGEGLNIQYF
15	-	TRBJ2-2	few	TRBV4-3	TGCGCCAGCAGCCAAGGTTGGGCTGGGGAACAGGAGCTGTTTTTT	CASSQGWAGEQELFF
14	-	TRBJ1-5	few	TRBV6-1	TGTGCCAGCAGTGGAGGACATCCCAATCAGCCCCAGCATTTT	CASSGGHPNQPQHF
15	TRBD1	TRBJ2-3	-	TRBV20-1	TGCAGTGCTATCCCACCGGGACAGGACGTCTATACGCAGTATTTT	CSAIPPGQDVYTQYF
13	-	TRBJ1-1	-	TRBV7-9	TGTGCCAGCAGCACCCAATGGAACACTGAAGCTTTCTTT	CASSTQWNTEAFF
15	-	TRBJ2-3	few	TRBV28	TGTGCCACCCATTCGGGTGGTTCGCTGGCAGATACGCAGTATTTT	CATHSGGSLADTQYF
16	TRBD1	TRBJ2-3	few	TRBV14	TGTGCCAGCAGCCAAGATTTAGGGGGCTCCACAGATACGCAGTATTTT	CASSQDLGGSTDTQYF
14	-	TRBJ1-1	few	TRBV21-1	TGTGCCAGTAATGAGGGGGCGGCCTACACTGAAGCTTTCTTT	CASNEGAAYTEAFF
13	-	TRBJ1-6	once	TRBV4-3	TGCGCCAGCAGGAGAGGGGAAGGTTCACCCCTCCACTTT	CASRRGEGSPLHF
15	-	TRBJ2-7	many	TRBV4-3	TGCGCCAGCGCTGGACGGCAGGGTGAGGGATACGAGCAGTACTTC	CASAGRQGEGYEQYF
12	-	TRBJ1-2	-	TRBV2	TGTGCCAGCACATCGACGGGACAAGGCTACACCTTC	CASTSTGQGYTF
13	-	TRBJ1-1	once	TRBV12-3/TRBV12-4	TGTGCCAGCATCGAAAGGGGAAACACTGAAGCTTTCTTT	CASIERGNTEAFF
14	TRBD1	TRBJ1-2	-	TRBV6-5	TGTGCCAGCAGTTACTCGACAGGGGCATATGGCTACACCTTC	CASSYSTGAYGYTF
15	-	TRBJ2-3	-	TRBV7-2	TGTGCCAGCAGCTTAGTGGCGGCCCCCACAGATACGCAGTATTTT	CASSLVAAPTDTQYF
13	TRBD1	TRBJ1-6	many	TRBV2	TGTGCCAGCAAAGGGACAGGAGGTTCACCCCTCCACTTT	CASKGTGGSPLHF